The T cell receptor (beta chain) described here comes from a study of blood T cell repertoires in COVID-19. Germline assignment: CDR1 SGHRS and CDR2 YFSETQ. This CDR3 has 12 amino acids. V lost 2 bases, J lost 7 bases, and 7 bases lay in between. As handled by the study authors: Amplification of reference gene primers was used by the study to estimate nucleated cell counts. Clones were read by immunoSEQ multiplex PCR, and TCRdb kept only the in-frame ones, dropping some. Clone size and the V and J calls come from that table; the DNA yielded D and trimming. The sample has hundreds of thousands of clones; about 88% are singletons.

The receptor was derived from an older man with acute or convalescent COVID-19. J is TRBJ2-1 and V is TRBV5-1; D might be TRBD1 (5 bases). The material sequenced was peripheral blood. The CDR3 protein is CASSFQGNEQFF. For the CDR3, the DNA is TGCGCCAGCAGCTTTCAGGGAAATGAGCAGTTCTTC.